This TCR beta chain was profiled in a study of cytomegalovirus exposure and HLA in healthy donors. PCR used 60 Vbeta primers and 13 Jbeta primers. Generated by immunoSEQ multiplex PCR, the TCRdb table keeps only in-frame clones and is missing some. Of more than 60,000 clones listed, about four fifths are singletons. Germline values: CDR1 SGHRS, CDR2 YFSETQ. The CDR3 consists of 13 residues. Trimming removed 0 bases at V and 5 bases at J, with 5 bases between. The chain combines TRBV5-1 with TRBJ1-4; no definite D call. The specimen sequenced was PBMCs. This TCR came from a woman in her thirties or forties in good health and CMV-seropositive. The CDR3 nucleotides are TGCGCCAGCAGCTTGGAGAGGAATGAAAAACTGTTTTTT. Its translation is CASSLERNEKLFF.